These 23 T cell receptor beta chains share one sample of origin, sequenced in a study of blood T cell repertoires in COVID-19. Assay: immunoSEQ multiplex PCR; the TCRdb copy retains only in-frame clones and omits some. The repertoire holds 55,000 to 80,000 clones, with about 74% as singletons. Sequencing input: peripheral blood. These receptors were obtained from a woman older than 75 with acute or convalescent COVID-19.

The chain carries TRBV19 and TRBJ2-5, with D possibly TRBD1 on 6 matching bases. Deletions cut 4 bases from V and 7 bases from J, with 13 bases between. Looked up from germline, CDR1 is LNHDA and CDR2 is SQIVND (reference sequence). The CDR3 runs 13 residues. CDR3: CASSTRTVSTQYF. Written as DNA, the CDR3 is TGTGCCAGTAGTACCCGGACAGTATCGACCCAGTACTTC.

V gene TRBV11-2 combines with J gene TRBJ2-7; 7 positions agree with TRBD1. Germline V gene data show CDR1 as SGHAT and CDR2 as FQNNGV. J lost 0 bases, V lost 4 bases, and 6 bases had no gene match. The CDR3 length is 15 residues. CDR3: CASSYGQESSYEQYF. The CDR3 coding sequence is TGTGCCAGCAGCTATGGACAGGAAAGCTCCTACGAGCAGTACTTC. The whole variable domain, remainder taken from reference TRBV11-2 and TRBJ2-7, is EAGVAQSPRYKIIEKRQSVAFWCNPISGHATLYWYQQILGQGPKLLIQFQNNGVVDDSQLPKDRFSAERLKGVDSTLKIQPAKLEDSAVYLCASSYGQESSYEQYFGPGTRLTVT.

The chain uses TRBV18 and TRBJ2-5; tentative D call: TRBD1 (6 bases). The V gene's germline CDR1 is KGHSH and CDR2 LQKENI. V was cut by 3 bases and J by 5 bases, with 10 bases left in between. The CDR3 runs to 13 residues. The CDR3: CASSPRGGETQYF. CDR3 in DNA: TGTGCCAGCTCACCCAGGGGTGGGGAGACCCAGTACTTC. The full variable domain, completed using reference TRBV18 and TRBJ2-5, is NAGVMQNPRHLVRRRGQEARLRCSPMKGHSHVYWYRQLPEEGLKFMVYLQKENIIDESGMPKERFSAEFPKEGPSILRIQQVVRGDSAAYFCASSPRGGETQYFGPGTRLLVL.

The genes are TRBV19 and TRBJ1-2; 9 bases are shared with TRBD1. Per the germline V gene, CDR1 is LNHDA and CDR2 is SQIVND (reference sequence). V dropped 8 bases and J dropped 10; count of bases not matched to a gene: 5. CDR3 length: 11 amino acids. CDR3 sequence reads: CASLRTGDYTF. The CDR3 DNA follows: TGTGCCAGTCTCCGGACAGGGGACTACACCTTC.

This chain uses TRBV18 with TRBJ2-7, with TRBD2 as a possible D gene (5 bases). The CDR3 is 14 amino acids. Trimming left V 3 bases short and J 5 bases short, with 14 bases between. Germline V CDR1 and CDR2: KGHSH, LQKENI. The CDR3 region is CASSPSSTTDEQYF. The CDR3, as DNA: TGTGCCAGCTCACCTTCTAGCACTACCGACGAGCAGTACTTC.

The chain recombines TRBV20-1 with TRBJ1-4, with 9 bases fitting TRBD1. The CDR3 length is 12 residues. Losses at the gene ends were 6 bases for V and 16 bases for J; bases not matched to a gene: 12. Germline CDR1 and CDR2: DFQATT and SNEGSKA (reference sequence). In DNA form, the CDR3 reads TGCAGTGCGAGTAACGACAGGGGGTCAAAGTTTTTT. This codes for CSASNDRGSKFF.

The chain couples TRBV6-6 to TRBJ2-7; TRBD1 might be the D (6 bases). The CDR3 length is 13 residues. The germline V gene encodes CDR1 MNHNY and CDR2 SVGAGI (reference sequence). V shed 9 bases and J shed 4 bases, with 16 bases lying between them. CDR3 sequence: CASTGTIPYEQYF. The DNA for the CDR3 is TGTGCCAGTACCGGGACAATACCATACGAGCAGTACTTC.

The chain combines TRBV4-3 with TRBJ2-3; D is unresolved. The V end lost 2 bases, the J end lost 4 bases, and 4 bases lay between the germline ends. Germline V gene lookup returns CDR1 LGHNA and CDR2 YSLEER. The length of the CDR3 is 12 residues. As DNA, the CDR3 is TGCGCCAGCAGCCAACAGGCAGATACGCAGTATTTT. The encoded protein is CASSQQADTQYF.

The chain employs TRBV29-1 and TRBJ1-2, with D perhaps TRBD1 (5 bases). Trimming shortened V by 1 base and J by 8 bases, and 14 bases separated the two germline ends. Per germline, CDR1 SQVTM and CDR2 ANQGSEA. CDR3 length: 13 amino acids. This CDR3 reads CSVEGAPGEGYTF. DNA of the CDR3: TGCAGCGTTGAAGGGGCCCCGGGGGAAGGCTACACCTTC.

This clone turned up a few times. The chain uses TRBV30 and TRBJ1-6; D perhaps matches TRBD1 (6 bases). Germline CDR1 and CDR2: GTSNPN and SVGIG (reference sequence). CDR3 length equals 15 residues. Trimming took off 3 bases at V and 5 bases at J, with 14 bases between the two ends. CDR3 residues: CAWSQPTGNNSPLHF. In DNA form, the CDR3 reads TGTGCCTGGAGCCAACCAACAGGGAATAATTCACCCCTCCACTTT.

This chain uses TRBV5-1 with TRBJ1-6, with 10 bases identical to TRBD1. Unmatched junction bases numbered 5, after V lost 3 bases and J lost 8 bases. Looked up from germline, CDR1 is SGHRS and CDR2 is YFSETQ. The CDR3 runs 15 residues. The CDR3 loop reads CASSWTGGPDSPLHF. CDR3 bases: TGCGCCAGCAGCTGGACAGGGGGGCCTGATTCACCCCTCCACTTT.

The gene calls are TRBV6-5 and TRBJ1-1; 7 nucleotides agree with TRBD1. Germline CDR1 reads MNHEY; CDR2 reads SVGAGI. The CDR3 loop spans 13 amino acids. Losses at the gene ends were 6 bases for V and 5 bases for J; bases not matched to a gene: 6. CDR3 sequence reads: CASSSGGWTEAFF. Written as DNA, the CDR3 is TGTGCCAGCAGCTCAGGGGGATGGACTGAAGCTTTCTTT.

The DNA of the CDR3 is TGTGCCAGCAGTGATGCCGGACAGGGAATCTACAATGAGCAGTTCTTC. This translates into CASSDAGQGIYNEQFF. V gene TRBV6-1 combines with J gene TRBJ2-1; 8 positions match TRBD1. This CDR3 has 16 amino acids. The V and J ends lost 3 bases and 3 bases, in that order; junction bases with no gene match: 7. CDR1 is MNHNS and CDR2 is SASEGT in the germline V gene.

The chain combines TRBV18 with TRBJ2-5; TRBD1 matches 10 bases. The CDR3 contains 15 residues. V dropped 6 bases and J dropped 3; count of bases not matched to a gene: 7. The germline V gene encodes CDR1 KGHSH and CDR2 LQKENI. The DNA for the CDR3 is TGTGCCAGCTCCCCCCGGGACAGGGGCAAAGAGACCCAGTACTTC. Protein sequence: CASSPRDRGKETQYF.

The rearrangement joins TRBV7-2 to TRBJ1-2; D possibly corresponds to TRBD1 (5 bases). CDR1 is SGHTA and CDR2 is FQGNSA in the germline V gene. Trimming cost V 5 bases and J 1 base, with 14 bases left between them. The CDR3 covers 15 residues. CDR3 nucleotides: TGTGCCAGCAGCCTCGGACAACAATATAACTATGGCTACACCTTC. Translated: CASSLGQQYNYGYTF.

This clone was found a few times. V gene TRBV27 combines with J gene TRBJ1-4; TRBD1 matches 8 bases. The CDR3 consists of 18 residues. Per the germline V gene, CDR1 is MNHEY and CDR2 is SMNVEV (reference sequence). V gave up 2 bases and J gave up 2 bases; unmatched junction bases: 10. CDR3 DNA sequence: TGTGCCAGCAGTTTAAGGGCGAGTCAGGGGGCCACTAATGAAAAACTGTTTTTT. It codes for CASSLRASQGATNEKLFF.

This chain joins TRBV24-1 and TRBJ1-5; D is uncertain. V lost 6 bases, J lost 4 bases, and 18 bases lay in between. Germline CDR1 is KGHDR and CDR2 is SFDVKD. This CDR3 has 16 amino acids. In DNA form, the CDR3 reads TGTGCCACCAGTATTGGTCCCCAGGCCCTTAATCAGCCCCAGCATTTT. Amino acid sequence: CATSIGPQALNQPQHF.

CDR3 protein: CAISTGQNYGYTF. CDR3 in DNA: TGTGCCATCAGTACGGGACAGAACTATGGCTACACCTTC. This chain links TRBV10-3 with TRBJ1-2, with 7 bases that match TRBD1. Germline loops: CDR1 ENHRY, CDR2 SYGVKD. CDR3 size: 13 residues. Trimming took 5 bases from V and 2 from J; bases not matched to a gene: 2.

The V and J genes are TRBV7-2 and TRBJ1-6; D remains unclear. Trimming left V 4 bases short and J 10 bases short, with 14 bases between. The germline gives CDR1 SGHTA, CDR2 FQGNSA. This CDR3 has 14 residues. For the CDR3, the DNA is TGTGCCAGCAGCTCATATGGAGAAGAGTCACCCCTCCACTTT. Translating gives CASSSYGEESPLHF.

The chain combines TRBV6-4 with TRBJ2-1, with TRBD2 matching 8 bases. Germline CDR1 and CDR2: MRHNA and SNTAGT. Losses at the gene ends were 2 bases for V and 2 bases for J; bases not matched to a gene: 2. The CDR3 spans 15 residues. CDR3 in amino acids: CASSDDSGAYNEQFF. The CDR3 DNA is TGTGCCAGCAGTGACGATAGCGGGGCCTACAATGAGCAGTTCTTC.

The chain employs TRBV7-2 and TRBJ2-1, with TRBD2 matching 7 bases. The germline gives CDR1 SGHTA, CDR2 FQGNSA. The trim removed 5 bases at V and 8 bases at J, leaving 15 bases unmatched. This CDR3 has 16 residues. CDR3 in DNA: TGTGCCAGCAGCCTCCCGAGGGCTAGCGGAAGCCATGAGCAGTTCTTC. This encodes CASSLPRASGSHEQFF. The whole variable domain, filled in from reference TRBV7-2 and TRBJ2-1, reads GAGVSQSPSNKVTEKGKDVELRCDPISGHTALYWYRQSLGQGLEFLIYFQGNSAPDKSGLPSDRFSAERTGGSVSTLTIQRTQQEDSAVYLCASSLPRASGSHEQFFGPGTRLTVL.

The J gene is TRBJ2-3, the V gene TRBV9; TRBD2 matches at 8 bases. The CDR3 has 18 residues. Germline V gene data show CDR1 as SGDLS and CDR2 as YYNGEE. J was trimmed by 0 bases and V by 2 bases; bases with no gene match: 11. The CDR3 DNA reads as TGTGCCAGCAGCGTGGGGATAGCGGGAAAAACTAGCACAGATACGCAGTATTTT. This codes for CASSVGIAGKTSTDTQYF.

The chain employs TRBV28 and TRBJ2-3, with D perhaps matching TRBD1 (6 bases). The V gene's germline CDR1 is MDHEN and CDR2 SYDVKM. The V end was cut by 3 bases, the J end by 5 bases, with 18 bases between. There are 16 residues in the CDR3. Here the CDR3 DNA reads TGTGCCAGCAGTTTGGGTGAGACAGGTAGAGGAGATACGCAGTATTTT. As protein: CASSLGETGRGDTQYF.